One sample yielded the 30 T cell receptor beta chains listed below, sequenced in a study of vaccination and CD4 T cells after COVID-19. The treatment is: roughly 10-day PBMC culture with coronavirus spike peptide pools or control peptides (ViraFEST assay). Sequencing of the DNA from cultured CD4+ T cells was carried out with the Oncomine TCR Beta short-read assay. From the PCR reads, TCRdb called clonotypes with MiXCR, one entry per CDR3 protein. The table includes approximately 14,000 distinct CDR3 sequences, about 50% detected once. Antigens of these TCRs are unknown. The starting material was CD4+ T cells from blood, cultured in vitro, obtained before SARS-CoV-2 vaccination. Receptors originate from a human donor who had recovered from COVID-19.

This clonotype was seen a single time. The chain links TRBV18 to TRBJ2-6, with TRBD1 identical over 7 bases. The germline gives CDR1 KGHSH, CDR2 LQKENI. V was pared by 3 bases and J by 0 bases, with 8 bases of the junction left unmatched. CDR3 length: 18 residues. This CDR3 is CASSPGPGGSSGANVLTF. CDR3 in DNA: TGTGCCAGCTCACCGGGGCCAGGGGGTAGCTCTGGGGCCAACGTCCTGACTTTC. The variable domain in full, with the rest retrieved from reference TRBV18 and TRBJ2-6, is NAGVMQNPRHLVRRRGQEARLRCSPMKGHSHVYWYRQLPEEGLKFMVYLQKENIIDESGMPKERFSAEFPKEGPSILRIQQVVRGDSAAYFCASSPGPGGSSGANVLTFGAGSRLTVL.

This clonotype came up a few times. This chain uses TRBV4-3 with TRBJ1-1; possibly TRBD1 for D (6 bases). This CDR3 region has 15 residues. Trimming cost V 1 base and J 4 bases, with 13 bases left between them. Germline assignment: CDR1 LGHNA and CDR2 YSLEER. The CDR3 nucleotides read TGCGCCAGCAGCCAAGGGCAGGGGCTACGCACTGAAGCTTTCTTT. The encoded protein is CASSQGQGLRTEAFF.

This clonotype has only a few counts. The gene calls are TRBV20-1 and TRBJ2-5; 9 nucleotides match TRBD2. This CDR3 region has 15 residues. Germline V gene lookup returns CDR1 DFQATT and CDR2 SNEGSKA (reference sequence). Trimming cost V 6 bases and J 2 bases; bases outside gene matches: 10. CDR3 in amino acids: CSARIGGGDQETQYF. In DNA, the CDR3 is TGCAGTGCAAGGATAGGCGGGGGGGATCAAGAGACCCAGTACTTC.

This clonotype was observed a single time. The rearrangement uses TRBV7-7 and TRBJ2-7; TRBD1 agrees at 9 bases. The CDR3 is 15 amino acids. CDR1 SSHAT and CDR2 FNYEAQ come from the germline V gene (reference sequence). V dropped 5 bases and J dropped 6; count of bases not matched to a gene: 11. The CDR3 reads CASSPGQGFSSEQYF. In DNA form, the CDR3 reads TGTGCCAGCAGCCCGGGACAGGGATTTTCTAGCGAGCAGTACTTC. The full variable domain, its missing parts supplied by reference TRBV7-7 and TRBJ2-7, is GAGVSQSPRYKVTKRGQDVTLRCDPISSHATLYWYQQALGQGPEFLTYFNYEAQPDKSGLPSDRFSAERPEGSISTLTIQRTEQRDSAMYRCASSPGQGFSSEQYFGPGTRLTVT.

The chain joins TRBV6-4 to TRBJ1-1; D is undetermined. The CDR3 totals 13 residues. Trimming cost V 3 bases and J 7 bases, with 12 bases left between them. Germline V gene sequence: CDR1 MRHNA, CDR2 SNTAGT. The CDR3 spells CASSERDGGEAFF. CDR3 nucleotide sequence: TGTGCCAGCAGTGAAAGAGACGGAGGTGAAGCTTTCTTT.

This chain links TRBV6-5 with TRBJ2-7, with D uncertain. Germline values: CDR1 MNHEY, CDR2 SVGAGI. There are 13 residues in the CDR3. The V gene lost 2 bases and the J gene lost 4 bases, with 9 bases spanning the gap. The CDR3 here is CASSYATNYEQYF. The CDR3 DNA reads TGTGCCAGCAGTTACGCGACCAATTACGAGCAGTACTTC.

The V and J genes are TRBV6-1 and TRBJ1-1, with a possible D match to TRBD1 (6 bases). Trimming pared 6 bases from V and 6 bases from J, leaving 26 bases between. In germline, CDR1 is MNHNS, CDR2 SASEGT. The CDR3 extends over 17 amino acids. The CDR3 protein is CASRGGGRGHSRAEAFF. The CDR3 coding sequence is TGTGCCAGCAGGGGGGGAGGTAGGGGACACTCAAGGGCTGAAGCTTTCTTT.

The chain has TRBV19 and TRBJ1-5; D ambiguous. V lost 10 bases, J lost 3 bases, and 13 bases lay in between. CDR3 size: 13 residues. Germline lookup yields CDR1 LNHDA and CDR2 SQIVND (reference sequence). This CDR3 reads CATRRRINQPQHF. In nucleotides, the CDR3 is TGTGCCACCCGCCGACGGATCAATCAGCCCCAGCATTTT.

This clonotype was observed a handful of times. V gene TRBV7-2 combines with J gene TRBJ1-5; D is ambiguous. Looked up from germline, CDR1 is SGHTA and CDR2 is FQGNSA. Deletions cut 3 bases from V and 0 bases from J, with 9 bases between. The CDR3 length is 15 residues. DNA for the CDR3: TGTGCCAGCAGCTTCGGGTCTCTTAGCAATCAGCCCCAGCATTTT. This sequence encodes CASSFGSLSNQPQHF.

This chain joins TRBV29-1 and TRBJ2-3, with 10 nucleotides matching TRBD1. The CDR3 contains 12 residues. J was trimmed by 7 bases and V by 7 bases; bases with no gene match: 5. Germline V gene lookup returns CDR1 SQVTM and CDR2 ANQGSEA. DNA of the CDR3: TGCAGCGCCGGGACAGGGGAAAATACGCAGTATTTT. Amino acid sequence: CSAGTGENTQYF.

The sample holds a few counts of this clonotype. This chain connects TRBV12-3 or TRBV12-4 to TRBJ1-1; 7 nucleotides match TRBD1. The CDR3 is 17 amino acids. The J segment lost 5 bases and the V segment lost 6 bases, leaving 18 bases of the junction unmatched. The CDR3 here is CASRGLGQTSPGTEAFF. The DNA of the CDR3 is TGTGCCAGCAGAGGGCTGGGACAGACTTCCCCGGGGACTGAAGCTTTCTTT.

This clonotype has a handful of counts. The rearrangement links TRBV6-5 to TRBJ1-2; 7 bases line up with TRBD1. The junction had 7 bases not matched to a gene; V was cut back by 2 bases and J by 4 bases. The length of the CDR3 is 15 residues. In germline, CDR1 is MNHEY, CDR2 SVGAGI. The CDR3 DNA reads TGTGCCAGCAGTTACCAAACCGGGACAGCCTATGGCTACACCTTC. Its protein product is CASSYQTGTAYGYTF.

This clonotype was picked up one time. V and J are TRBV18 and TRBJ1-6; tentative D call: TRBD1 (5 bases). The CDR3 sequence is 17 residues long. V lost 3 bases to trimming and J lost 7 bases, with 19 bases between them. Germline V CDR1 and CDR2: KGHSH, LQKENI. In nucleotides, the CDR3 is TGTGCCAGCTCACCTATAGGCTGGGACGTAAGAAATTCACCCCTCCACTTT. Protein: CASSPIGWDVRNSPLHF.

The rearrangement links TRBV6-1 to TRBJ1-2, with TRBD1 as a possible D gene (5 bases). The CDR3 has 14 amino acids. Trimming stripped 5 bases from V and 8 bases from J, with 18 bases between. Looked up from germline, CDR1 is MNHNS and CDR2 is SASEGT. CDR3 protein: CASSPLNSPGGYTF. CDR3 nucleotide sequence: TGTGCCAGCAGTCCACTAAATAGTCCAGGGGGCTACACCTTC.

The chain links TRBV6-2 or TRBV6-3 to TRBJ1-6, with a tentative D call TRBD1 (5 bases). CDR3 length equals 14 residues. CDR1 MNHEY and CDR2 SVGEGT come from the germline V gene. V dropped 6 bases and J dropped 9 bases, with 15 bases sitting between them. CDR3 sequence (DNA): TGTGCCAGCAGCCCCGGGACCCCCCTTTCACCCCTCCACTTT. Protein: CASSPGTPLSPLHF.

The chain has TRBV4-3 and TRBJ1-5; D is unresolved. Trimming cost V 0 bases and J 2 bases, with 11 bases left between them. CDR1 and CDR2 from the germline V gene are LGHNA and YSLEER. The CDR3 has 16 amino acids. CDR3 loop: CASSQDVSRGNQPQHF. CDR3 nucleotide sequence: TGCGCCAGCAGCCAAGACGTTAGCCGGGGCAATCAGCCCCAGCATTTT.

The V call is TRBV28, the J call TRBJ1-1; D is possibly TRBD1 (5 bases). Germline V gene lookup returns CDR1 MDHEN and CDR2 SYDVKM. The CDR3 is 11 amino acids. CDR3 nucleotides: TGTGTCATTACAGGGAACACTGAAGCTTTCTTT. The encoded protein is CVITGNTEAFF.

This sequence joins TRBV7-2 and TRBJ2-7, with D hard to call. CDR1 and CDR2 (germline): SGHTA, FQGNSA. Trimming cost V 1 base and J 2 bases, with 6 bases left between them. The CDR3 runs to 13 residues. The DNA for the CDR3 is TGTGCCAGCAGCTTAGTCAGAGCCTACGAGCAGTACTTC. Amino acid sequence: CASSLVRAYEQYF. The entire variable domain, with the rest obtained from reference TRBV7-2 and TRBJ2-7, is as follows: GAGVSQSPSNKVTEKGKDVELRCDPISGHTALYWYRQSLGQGLEFLIYFQGNSAPDKSGLPSDRFSAERTGGSVSTLTIQRTQQEDSAVYLCASSLVRAYEQYFGPGTRLTVT.

The chain combines TRBV27 with TRBJ1-3; maybe TRBD1 (5 bases). Trimming shortened V by 3 bases and J by 4 bases, and 7 bases separated the two germline ends. Germline CDR1 MNHEY, CDR2 SMNVEV (reference sequence). The CDR3 is made up of 13 amino acids. Here the CDR3 DNA reads TGTGCCAGCAGTTTCAGGGAAGGAAACACCATATATTTT. Translated, it gives CASSFREGNTIYF.

V gene TRBV6-1 combines with J gene TRBJ2-3; tentative D call: TRBD1 (5 bases). Germline assignment: CDR1 MNHNS and CDR2 SASEGT. The CDR3 runs 13 residues. The V end was cut by 5 bases, the J end by 7 bases, with 13 bases between. CDR3 amino acids: CASSRTGSHTQYF. CDR3 nucleotides: TGTGCCAGCAGTCGAACAGGTTCTCATACGCAGTATTTT.

The chain combines TRBV20-1 with TRBJ2-5; tentatively, D is TRBD2 (6 bases). CDR3 length: 12 residues. Germline V gene sequence: CDR1 DFQATT, CDR2 SNEGSKA (reference sequence). V was shortened by 6 bases and J by 1 base, with 9 bases between the two germline ends. The CDR3 sequence is CSALATQETQYF. In DNA form, the CDR3 reads TGCAGTGCGCTAGCGACCCAAGAGACCCAGTACTTC.

The V and J genes are TRBV7-6 and TRBJ2-7; 10 positions match TRBD1. With V trimmed by 5 bases and J by 2 bases, 6 bases remained unmatched. CDR3 size: 15 residues. Germline V gene data show CDR1 as SGHVS and CDR2 as FNYEAQ. CDR3 protein: CASSPMGQGTYEQYF. CDR3 nucleotides: TGTGCCAGCAGCCCGATGGGACAGGGGACCTACGAGCAGTACTTC.

The chain carries TRBV20-1 and TRBJ1-5; 7 bases line up with TRBD1. The CDR3 is 15 amino acids. The V gene's germline CDR1 is DFQATT and CDR2 SNEGSKA (reference sequence). V was clipped by 0 bases and J by 6 bases; unmatched bases: 8. The CDR3 loop is CSARDQSRGSQPQHF. The CDR3 DNA sequence: TGCAGTGCTAGAGATCAGTCCAGGGGGAGTCAGCCCCAGCATTTT.

This clonotype was observed a few times. The chain joins TRBV20-1 to TRBJ1-6; D not certain. The CDR3 contains 15 residues. CDR1 DFQATT and CDR2 SNEGSKA come from the germline V gene (reference sequence). Trimming stripped 0 bases from V and 2 bases from J, with 8 bases between. DNA for the CDR3: TGCAGTGCTAGAGATCAGCAGACCTATAATTCACCCCTCCACTTT. Its protein product is CSARDQQTYNSPLHF.

This sequence joins TRBV15 and TRBJ1-3; no clear D gene. Germline V gene data show CDR1 as LNHNV and CDR2 as YYDKDF (reference sequence). Deletions cut 1 base from V and 2 bases from J, with 9 bases between. CDR3 size: 15 residues. The DNA for the CDR3 is TGTGCCACCAGCAGAGGGCAAAACGCTGGAAACACCATATATTTT. The encoded protein is CATSRGQNAGNTIYF.

The chain combines TRBV6-1 with TRBJ2-7; D ambiguous. CDR1 is MNHNS and CDR2 is SASEGT in the germline V gene. V gave up 7 bases and J gave up 7 bases, with 17 bases separating them. The CDR3 is 13 amino acids. The CDR3 DNA is TGTGCCAGCATTTTCGCGGCTTTTGGTGAGCAGTACTTC. Translating it yields CASIFAAFGEQYF.

V gene TRBV10-3 combines with J gene TRBJ1-2; the match to TRBD1 covers 10 bases. Germline V gene sequence: CDR1 ENHRY, CDR2 SYGVKD. The CDR3 length is 14 residues. The V gene end was trimmed by 2 bases and the J gene end by 5 bases; junction bases not matched to a gene: 2. In DNA, the CDR3 is TGTGCCATCAGTGAGGGACAGGGGGTGTATGGCTACACCTTC. This codes for CAISEGQGVYGYTF.

This chain links TRBV4-1 with TRBJ2-5, with TRBD1 matching over 9 bases. CDR3 length equals 16 residues. The germline V gene encodes CDR1 MGHRA and CDR2 YSYEKL. V lost 3 bases and J lost 0; bases outside the gene matches: 5. The CDR3 DNA follows: TGCGCCAGCAGCCAGGGGGACAGGGCCTACCAAGAGACCCAGTACTTC. Amino acids: CASSQGDRAYQETQYF.

This chain uses TRBV9 with TRBJ1-6; D not certain. V was trimmed by 0 bases and J by 10 bases, leaving 11 bases between them. The length of the CDR3 is 14 residues. CDR1 SGDLS and CDR2 YYNGEE come from the germline V gene. The CDR3 is CASSVVDLGSPLHF. CDR3 DNA: TGTGCCAGCAGCGTAGTGGACTTGGGATCACCCCTCCACTTT.

The chain employs TRBV20-1 and TRBJ1-2; 11 nucleotides align to TRBD1. CDR3 size: 15 residues. The germline gives CDR1 DFQATT, CDR2 SNEGSKA (reference sequence). With 6 bases clipped from V and 2 bases from J, the junction kept 8 bases outside the gene matches. The CDR3 region has the DNA TGCAGTGCCCCCCCTGGGACAGGGGGAAACTATGGCTACACCTTC. Residues: CSAPPGTGGNYGYTF.